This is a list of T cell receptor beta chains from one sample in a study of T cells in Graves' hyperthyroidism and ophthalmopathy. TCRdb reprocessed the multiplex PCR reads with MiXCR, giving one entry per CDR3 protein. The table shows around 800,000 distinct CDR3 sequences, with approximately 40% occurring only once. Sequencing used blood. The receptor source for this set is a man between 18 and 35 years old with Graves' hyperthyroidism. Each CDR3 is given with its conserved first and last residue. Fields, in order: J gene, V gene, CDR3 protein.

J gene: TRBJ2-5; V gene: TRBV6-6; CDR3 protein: CASDNSRESDF
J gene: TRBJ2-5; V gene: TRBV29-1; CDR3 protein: CSVERAEEGETQYF
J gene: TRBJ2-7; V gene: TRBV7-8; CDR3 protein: CVSSLEGTYEQYF
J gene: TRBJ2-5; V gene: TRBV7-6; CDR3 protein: CASSFGGSPRETQYF
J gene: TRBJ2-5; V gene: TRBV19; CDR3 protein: CATSVGGEETQYF
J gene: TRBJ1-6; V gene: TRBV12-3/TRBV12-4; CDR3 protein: CASSYRTGPYNSPLHF
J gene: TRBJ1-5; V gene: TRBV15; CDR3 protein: CATSFRTYQPQHF
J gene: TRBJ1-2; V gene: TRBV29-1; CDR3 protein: CSPNRAAGYTF
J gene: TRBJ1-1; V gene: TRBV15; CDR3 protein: CATSMEGKTEAFF
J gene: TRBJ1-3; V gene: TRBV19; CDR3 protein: CASGTGYTGNTIYF
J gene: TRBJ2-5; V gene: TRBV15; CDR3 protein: CATSRDRLAAVETQYF
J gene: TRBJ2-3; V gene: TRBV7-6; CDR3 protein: CASSLGQGETDTQYF
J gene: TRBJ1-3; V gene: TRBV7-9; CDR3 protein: CASSPPGQVHTIYF
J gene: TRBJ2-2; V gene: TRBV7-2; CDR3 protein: CASSLQRPGELFF
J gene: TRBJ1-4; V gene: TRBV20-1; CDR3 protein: CSARDAGANEKLFF
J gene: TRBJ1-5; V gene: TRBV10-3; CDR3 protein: CATSRGAGDSNQPQHF
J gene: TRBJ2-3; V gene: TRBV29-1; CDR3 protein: CSVERGRGSTDTKYF
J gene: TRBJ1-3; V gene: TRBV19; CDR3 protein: CASSIGQRNTTYF
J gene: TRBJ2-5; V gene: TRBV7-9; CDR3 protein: CASRQLQGAETQYF
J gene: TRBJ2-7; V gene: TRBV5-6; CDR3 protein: CASSSWYEQYF
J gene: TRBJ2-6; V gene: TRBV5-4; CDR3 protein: CASSPGGGSLSGANVLTF
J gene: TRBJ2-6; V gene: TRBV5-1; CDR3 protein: CASSLEPYSGANVLTF
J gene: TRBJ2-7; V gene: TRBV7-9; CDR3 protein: CASSSTETYEQYF